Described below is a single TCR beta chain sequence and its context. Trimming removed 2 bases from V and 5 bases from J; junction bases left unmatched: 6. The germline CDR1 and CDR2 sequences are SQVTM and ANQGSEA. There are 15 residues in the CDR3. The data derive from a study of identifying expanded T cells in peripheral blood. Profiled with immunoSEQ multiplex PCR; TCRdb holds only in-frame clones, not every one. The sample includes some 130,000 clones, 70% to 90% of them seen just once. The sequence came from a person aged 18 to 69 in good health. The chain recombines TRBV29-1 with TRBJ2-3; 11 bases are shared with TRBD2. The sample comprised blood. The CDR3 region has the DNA TGCAGCGTTGAACGTAGCGGGAGGGGAGGAGATACGCAGTATTTT. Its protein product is CSVERSGRGGDTQYF.